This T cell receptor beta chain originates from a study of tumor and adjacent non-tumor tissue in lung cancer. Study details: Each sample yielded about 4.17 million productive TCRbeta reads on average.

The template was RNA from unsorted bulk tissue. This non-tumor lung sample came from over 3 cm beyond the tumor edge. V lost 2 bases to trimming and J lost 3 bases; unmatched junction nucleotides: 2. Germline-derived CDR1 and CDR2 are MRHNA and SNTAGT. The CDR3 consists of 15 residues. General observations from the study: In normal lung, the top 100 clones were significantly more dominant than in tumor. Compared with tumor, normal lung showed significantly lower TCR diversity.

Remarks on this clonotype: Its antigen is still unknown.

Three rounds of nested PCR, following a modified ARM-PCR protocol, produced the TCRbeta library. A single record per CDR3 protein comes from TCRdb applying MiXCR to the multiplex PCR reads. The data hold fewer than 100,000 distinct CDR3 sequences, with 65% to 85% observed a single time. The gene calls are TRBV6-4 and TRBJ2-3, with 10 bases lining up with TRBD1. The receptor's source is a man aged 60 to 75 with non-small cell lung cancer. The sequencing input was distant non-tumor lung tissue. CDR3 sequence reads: CASSDGTGDTDTQYF. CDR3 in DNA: TGTGCCAGCAGTGACGGGACAGGGGATACAGATACGCAGTATTTT.